The 29 T cell receptor beta chains in this list originate from one sample, sequenced in a study of shared clonotypes between healthy human individuals. The repertoire was sequenced with immunoSEQ multiplex PCR; TCRdb's copy has only in-frame clones and lacks some. The sample lists roughly 2 million clones; around 95% were seen once. Sequenced input: naive CD4+ T cells sorted from blood. As to subset: CD45RA+ positively selected. The receptors derive from a man aged 18 to 35 in good health.

This sequence joins TRBV27 and TRBJ2-2, with 7 positions matching TRBD1. From germline, CDR1 is MNHEY and CDR2 SMNVEV (reference sequence). There are 14 residues in the CDR3. The junction had 7 bases not matched to a gene; V was cut back by 7 bases and J by 5 bases. CDR3 DNA: TGTGCCAGCAACGGGGACAGCTTAACCGGGGAGCTGTTTTTT. Its translation: CASNGDSLTGELFF.

The rearrangement links TRBV28 to TRBJ1-2, with D perhaps TRBD1 (6 bases). This CDR3 contains 14 residues. Trimming left V 7 bases short and J 2 bases short, with 14 bases between. Germline V gene sequence: CDR1 MDHEN, CDR2 SYDVKM. CDR3 residues: CASTVQGPNYGYTF. In nucleotides, the CDR3 is TGTGCCAGCACAGTTCAGGGGCCCAACTATGGCTACACCTTC.

The gene calls are TRBV30 and TRBJ2-1; D is possibly TRBD1 (6 bases). Trimming took 3 bases from V and 9 from J, leaving 15 bases between them. CDR1 and CDR2 from the germline V gene are GTSNPN and SVGIG (reference sequence). CDR3 size: 13 residues. CDR3 amino acids: CAWSRTGWGEQFF. In DNA form, the CDR3 reads TGTGCCTGGAGCCGCACAGGGTGGGGTGAGCAGTTCTTC.

The chain combines TRBV27 with TRBJ1-1; D ambiguous. Germline CDR1 reads MNHEY; CDR2 reads SMNVEV (reference sequence). V was pared by 4 bases and J by 6 bases, with 12 bases between. The CDR3 length is 13 residues. The CDR3 here is CASSSAITAEAFF. The CDR3 DNA reads as TGTGCCAGCAGTTCGGCGATTACGGCTGAAGCTTTCTTT.

The rearrangement joins TRBV2 to TRBJ1-1; D remains unclear. V lost 4 bases, J lost 2 bases, and 5 bases lay in between. The CDR3 covers 12 residues. The germline gives CDR1 SNHLY, CDR2 FYNNEI. The CDR3 protein is CASSGYNTEAFF. DNA of the CDR3: TGTGCCAGCAGTGGTTATAACACTGAAGCTTTCTTT.

A word on this clone: In the same sample, other DNA sequences code for this CDR3. V is TRBV7-8 and J is TRBJ2-5; 7 positions match TRBD1. Germline CDR1 is SGHVS and CDR2 is FQNEAQ. The V segment lost 1 base and the J segment 2 bases; nucleotides outside the gene matches: 1. The CDR3 is 14 amino acids. The CDR3 region is CASSLGRGQETQYF. The CDR3 region has the DNA TGTGCCAGCAGCTTAGGCAGGGGGCAAGAGACCCAGTACTTC.

The V call is TRBV13, the J call TRBJ2-1; TRBD1 or TRBD2 may be the D gene (5 bases each). The CDR3 is 15 residues long. CDR1 is PRHDT and CDR2 is FYEKMQ in the germline V gene (reference sequence). V was clipped by 4 bases and J by 3 bases, with 13 bases between them. The CDR3: CASSSGQSVYNEQFF. CDR3 DNA sequence: TGTGCCAGCAGCTCGGGGCAGTCAGTCTACAATGAGCAGTTCTTC.

The V gene is TRBV6-5, the J gene TRBJ2-1, with 11 bases matching TRBD1. The CDR3 spans 15 residues. The junction had 8 bases not matched to a gene; V was cut back by 6 bases and J by 7 bases. CDR1 MNHEY and CDR2 SVGAGI come from the germline V gene. DNA for the CDR3: TGTGCCAGCAGCTCTGGACAGGGGGCGGGTAATGAGCAGTTCTTC. This gives the protein CASSSGQGAGNEQFF.

This rearrangement joins TRBV9 to TRBJ1-3, with D possibly matching TRBD1 (6 bases). Germline CDR1 is SGDLS and CDR2 is YYNGEE. Trimming cost V 3 bases and J 8 bases, with 21 bases left between them. The CDR3 totals 16 residues. The CDR3 loop is CASSEGDGRTRDTIYF. CDR3 in DNA: TGTGCCAGCAGCGAGGGGGATGGCCGAACTAGGGACACCATATATTTT.

This sequence joins TRBV11-2 and TRBJ2-5, with 14 positions matching TRBD2. The V gene's germline CDR1 is SGHAT and CDR2 FQNNGV. The V and J ends lost 3 bases and 3 bases, in that order; junction bases with no gene match: 9. The CDR3 totals 18 residues. The CDR3 protein is CASSLRQKTSGREETQYF. The CDR3 DNA reads TGTGCCAGCAGCTTGCGACAGAAGACTAGCGGGAGGGAAGAGACCCAGTACTTC.

The rearrangement joins TRBV5-1 to TRBJ2-7; D remains unclear. The germline V and J ends were trimmed by 4 bases and 2 bases, with 13 bases remaining between them. CDR1 and CDR2 (germline): SGHRS, YFSETQ. The CDR3 consists of 14 residues. CDR3 sequence reads: CASSPRGTTYEQYF. The CDR3 DNA reads TGCGCCAGCAGCCCTCGAGGCACTACCTACGAGCAGTACTTC.

The chain recombines TRBV30 with TRBJ2-1; 7 bases align to TRBD1. This CDR3 region has 14 residues. V was pared by 2 bases and J by 8 bases, with 9 bases of the junction left unmatched. The germline V gene has CDR1 GTSNPN and CDR2 SVGIG (reference sequence). CDR3 sequence reads: CAWSRAKGADEQFF. In DNA form, the CDR3 reads TGTGCCTGGAGTCGAGCGAAGGGGGCGGATGAGCAGTTCTTC.

This CDR3 is CASSGGGQSFSSYEQYF. The CDR3 region has the DNA TGTGCCAGCAGTGGCGGGGGACAGTCCTTTAGCTCCTACGAGCAGTACTTC. The chain joins TRBV28 to TRBJ2-7; D possibly matches TRBD1 or TRBD2 (7 bases each). Germline loops: CDR1 MDHEN, CDR2 SYDVKM. V lost 5 bases and J lost 0, with 20 bases in between. The CDR3 loop spans 17 amino acids.

J is TRBJ2-7 and V is TRBV5-1, with a tentative D call TRBD2 (5 bases). This CDR3 has 15 residues. Germline-derived CDR1 and CDR2 are SGHRS and YFSETQ. Deletions cut 4 bases from V and 0 bases from J, with 14 bases between. This chain's CDR3 is CASSNPVSASYEQYF. In nucleotides, the CDR3 is TGCGCCAGCAGCAATCCGGTTAGCGCCTCCTACGAGCAGTACTTC.

The chain combines TRBV14 with TRBJ1-5; 8 positions match TRBD1. J was trimmed by 0 bases and V by 2 bases; bases with no gene match: 15. The CDR3 has 20 amino acids. Germline-derived CDR1 and CDR2 are SGHDN and FVKESK. The CDR3: CASSQSRRVDRDYSNQPQHF. CDR3 in DNA: TGTGCCAGCAGCCAATCTCGGAGAGTGGACAGGGACTATAGCAATCAGCCCCAGCATTTT. Combining the CDR3 with reference TRBV14 and TRBJ1-5 gives the whole variable domain EAGVTQFPSHSVIEKGQTVTLRCDPISGHDNLYWYRRVMGKEIKFLLHFVKESKQDESGMPNNRFLAERTGGTYSTLKVQPAELEDSGVYFCASSQSRRVDRDYSNQPQHFGDGTRLSIL.

CDR3 in amino acids: CASSHSSGSSSTDTQYF. The CDR3 DNA follows: TGCGCCAGCAGCCACAGTAGCGGGTCGTCTAGCACAGATACGCAGTATTTT. This chain connects TRBV4-3 to TRBJ2-3, with 7 bases matching TRBD2. The V gene end was trimmed by 3 bases and the J gene end by 0 bases; junction bases not matched to a gene: 9. Germline V gene data show CDR1 as LGHNA and CDR2 as YSLEER. The CDR3 runs to 17 residues.

This rearrangement joins TRBV6-1 to TRBJ1-2; 10 nucleotides agree with TRBD1. The CDR3 is 15 amino acids. Unmatched junction bases numbered 6, after V lost 2 bases and J lost 6 bases. CDR1 is MNHNS, CDR2 SASEGT, per germline. The CDR3 spells CASSESGTGEDGYTF. For the CDR3, the DNA is TGTGCCAGCAGTGAATCGGGGACAGGGGAGGATGGCTACACCTTC.

The chain employs TRBV19 and TRBJ1-1; D remains unclear. CDR1 and CDR2 (germline): LNHDA, SQIVND (reference sequence). CDR3 size: 13 residues. The ends were cut back, 3 bases at V and 1 base at J, with 6 bases in the middle. In nucleotides, the CDR3 is TGTGCCAGTAGTATGATGACGAACACTGAAGCTTTCTTT. Translated: CASSMMTNTEAFF.

The J gene is TRBJ2-7, the V gene TRBV2; either TRBD1 or TRBD2 may fit D (6 bases each). Germline CDR1 reads SNHLY; CDR2 reads FYNNEI. The CDR3 contains 13 residues. V was cut by 8 bases and J by 3 bases, with 14 bases left in between. CDR3 protein: CASLPGAGYEQYF. CDR3 nucleotide sequence: TGTGCCAGCTTACCGGGGGCAGGCTACGAGCAGTACTTC.

The CDR3 loop reads CASSLKRGAWNEQFF. In DNA form, the CDR3 reads TGTGCCAGCAGTTTAAAGCGGGGGGCGTGGAATGAGCAGTTCTTC. The gene calls are TRBV27 and TRBJ2-1; 9 bases map to TRBD2. The CDR3 extends over 15 amino acids. CDR1 is MNHEY and CDR2 is SMNVEV in the germline V gene (reference sequence). The junction had 6 bases not matched to a gene; V was cut back by 2 bases and J by 7 bases.

This sequence joins TRBV19 and TRBJ2-7, with D maybe TRBD2 (6 bases). This CDR3 contains 17 residues. CDR1 and CDR2 from the germline V gene are LNHDA and SQIVND (reference sequence). The V gene lost 3 bases and the J gene lost 0 bases, with 18 bases spanning the gap. CDR3 amino acids: CASSIRASASSSYEQYF. CDR3 DNA: TGTGCCAGTAGTATCAGAGCTAGCGCCTCCTCCTCCTACGAGCAGTACTTC.

The rearrangement links TRBV18 to TRBJ1-5, with 7 bases identical to TRBD1. V dropped 4 bases and J dropped 9; count of bases not matched to a gene: 6. The CDR3 runs 13 residues. CDR1 is KGHSH, CDR2 LQKENI, per germline. CDR3 loop: CASSQGAVWPQHF. In DNA form, the CDR3 reads TGTGCCAGCTCACAGGGGGCCGTTTGGCCCCAGCATTTT.

The chain uses TRBV4-1 and TRBJ1-2; no clear D gene. There are 16 residues in the CDR3. Germline CDR1 MGHRA, CDR2 YSYEKL. The germline V and J ends were trimmed by 0 bases and 7 bases, with 18 bases remaining between them. CDR3 bases: TGCGCCAGCAGCCAAGAAGGCGCAGGCGGCTCGGGTGGCTACACCTTC. It codes for CASSQEGAGGSGGYTF.

CDR3 DNA: TGCGCCAGCAGCCAAGATCTTAAGGGACCGGGACAGGGAAATTCACCCCTCCACTTT. Protein sequence: CASSQDLKGPGQGNSPLHF. The chain combines TRBV4-1 with TRBJ1-6, with 9 bases fitting TRBD1. The CDR3 consists of 19 residues. V trimming: 0 bases; J trimming: 7 bases; junction bases outside the gene matches: 13. Germline loops: CDR1 MGHRA, CDR2 YSYEKL.

V and J are TRBV30 and TRBJ2-5; unclear D gene. Germline V lookup: CDR1 GTSNPN, CDR2 SVGIG (reference sequence). The V end was cut by 0 bases, the J end by 13 bases, with 15 bases between. This CDR3 has 12 amino acids. The CDR3 sequence is CAWSVPGPSLYF. The CDR3 nucleotides are TGTGCCTGGAGTGTACCTGGCCCGAGTTTGTACTTC.

This sequence joins TRBV6-5 and TRBJ2-7; 12 nucleotides match TRBD2. V trimming: 4 bases; J trimming: 5 bases; junction bases outside the gene matches: 6. Germline loops: CDR1 MNHEY, CDR2 SVGAGI. The CDR3 loop spans 15 amino acids. CDR3 nucleotides: TGTGCCAGCAGTTTCCTAGCGGGAGGGCGGAACGAGCAGTACTTC. Amino acid sequence: CASSFLAGGRNEQYF.

With regard to this clone: Distinct nucleotide sequences in the sample also encode this CDR3. V gene TRBV5-4 combines with J gene TRBJ2-1; 9 bases align to TRBD2. Germline V CDR1 and CDR2: SGHNT, YYREEE (reference sequence). V lost 1 base, J lost 1 base, and 0 bases stayed unmatched. CDR3 length: 15 residues. This CDR3 reads CASSLLAGSYNEQFF. The CDR3 DNA reads as TGTGCCAGCAGCTTGCTAGCGGGATCCTACAATGAGCAGTTCTTC.

V usage is TRBV25-1 and J usage is TRBJ1-2; unclear D gene. V was shortened by 6 bases and J by 2 bases, with 10 bases between the two germline ends. Germline loops: CDR1 MGHDK, CDR2 SYGVNS. CDR3 size: 13 residues. The DNA for the CDR3 is TGTGCCAGCAGCGTAGCAGTCAACTATGGCTACACCTTC. Its translation is CASSVAVNYGYTF.

The genes are TRBV7-9 and TRBJ2-5; tentative D call: TRBD2 (5 bases). V lost 6 bases to trimming and J lost 5 bases, with 19 bases between them. CDR3 length: 15 residues. The germline V gene has CDR1 SEHNR and CDR2 FQNEAQ (reference sequence). The CDR3 bases are TGTGCCAGCAGGAGAGCGGCCACCCCGGCTGAGACCCAGTACTTC. This sequence encodes CASRRAATPAETQYF.